This is a list of T cell receptor beta chains from one sample in a study of human thymus T cells. This table comes from immunoSEQ multiplex PCR, and its TCRdb copy is limited to in-frame clones, with some not included. The data hold tens of thousands of clones, with 85% to 95% observed a single time. The sample consisted of thymus tissue. The receptors derive from a girl less than two years old with a congenital heart defect but otherwise immunologically healthy. The CDR3 runs from the conserved cysteine through the conserved F or W. A D gene is named only where the DNA matches it firmly. Clone size is given for some rows only: seen once, a few or many times, or a class if the clone is expanded.

d_call clone_size j_call v_call cdr3_nt cdr3_aa
NA few TRBJ1-2 TRBV7-8 TGTGCCAGCAGCCTCGGGACACGTGGCTACACCTTC CASSLGTRGYTF
TRBD2 NA TRBJ2-1 TRBV11-2 TGTGCCAGCAGCTTAGCCCCACTTGGACTAGACAATGAGCAGTTCTTC CASSLAPLGLDNEQFF
TRBD1 NA TRBJ2-5 TRBV6-5 TGTGCCAGCAGTTACCCGACAGGGCTCACCCAGTACTTC CASSYPTGLTQYF
NA NA TRBJ2-7 TRBV6-6 TGTGCCAGCAGTTTTGAACTGGTCCCCTACGAGCAGTACTTC CASSFELVPYEQYF
TRBD2 NA TRBJ2-1 TRBV15 TGTGCCACCCGGACAGGGGCCTCCAGTCGACTAGCGGGAGCGGGGAATGAGCAGTTCTTC CATRTGASSRLAGAGNEQFF
TRBD1 NA TRBJ1-4 TRBV9 TGTGCCAGCAGCGCCAGACAGGGGGGGTCTGAAAAACTGTTTTTT CASSARQGGSEKLFF
NA NA TRBJ1-1 TRBV4-2 TGTGCCAGCAGCCCCGCACCCCCCTATCTCTACGACACTGAAGCTTTCTTT CASSPAPPYLYDTEAFF
NA NA TRBJ1-5 TRBV7-8 TGTGCCAGCAGCTTAAGAGGGAGGCCCAATCAGCCCCAGCATTTT CASSLRGRPNQPQHF
TRBD1 NA TRBJ2-7 TRBV10-2 TGCGCCAGCAGTGAGTCGACGGGACAGTTTTACGAGCAGTACTTC CASSESTGQFYEQYF
TRBD2 NA TRBJ2-1 TRBV25-1 TGTGCCAGCAGAACGACTAGCGGGACGTCCAATGAGCAGTTCTTC CASRTTSGTSNEQFF
TRBD2 NA TRBJ2-7 TRBV19 TGTGCCAGTAGTATAGGGCTAGCGGGGGTCTACGAGCAGTACTTC CASSIGLAGVYEQYF
NA NA TRBJ2-2 TRBV12-2 TGTGCAAGTCGCCAACGGAGGACTAGCGGAGACACCGGGGAGCTGTTTTTT CASRQRRTSGDTGELFF
NA NA TRBJ2-1 TRBV6-1 TGTGCCAGCATGGGAGGACTGCTGTACAATGAGCAGTTCTTC CASMGGLLYNEQFF
TRBD2 NA TRBJ2-5 TRBV5-1 TGCGCCAGCAGCTTGGAGGAGCGGGGCTACCAAGAGACCCAGTACTTC CASSLEERGYQETQYF
TRBD1 NA TRBJ1-2 TRBV5-6 TGTGCCAGCAGCTTGGTGGTGAGACAGGGGCCCCCGTTGCCCTATGGCTACACCTTC CASSLVVRQGPPLPYGYTF
NA NA TRBJ1-1 TRBV30 TGTGCCTGGAGAGGGCTAGGGGGAGGCACTGAAGCTTTCTTT CAWRGLGGGTEAFF
NA NA TRBJ1-5 TRBV2 TGTGCCAGTCACCTTGCGGCTAGCAATCAGCCCCAGCATTTT CASHLAASNQPQHF
TRBD2 NA TRBJ2-2 TRBV5-6 TGTGCCAGCAACGAACTAGCGGGAGAATACACCGGGGAGCTGTTTTTT CASNELAGEYTGELFF
NA NA TRBJ2-5 TRBV6-1 TGTGCCAGCAGTGGGGCAGGGGTTCGAGAGACCCAGTACTTC CASSGAGVRETQYF
TRBD1 NA TRBJ2-1 TRBV7-8 TGTGCCAGCAGCTTAGCCCGGGGACAGAGCTACAATGAGCAGTTCTTC CASSLARGQSYNEQFF
NA once TRBJ2-7 TRBV2 TGTGCCAGTCCGACAGTTTCCTACGAGCAGTACTTC CASPTVSYEQYF
TRBD1 NA TRBJ1-2 TRBV30 TGTGCCTGGAGCCCTACCCTGGGACAGGTGAACTATGGCTACACCTTC CAWSPTLGQVNYGYTF
TRBD1 NA TRBJ2-2 TRBV30 TGTGCCTGGAGCAGGGGGCCTTACACCGGGGAGCTGTTTTTT CAWSRGPYTGELFF
TRBD1 NA TRBJ2-4 TRBV2 TGTGCCAGCAGTGAAGACCCGGACAGGCCGAGGATTCAGTACTTC CASSEDPDRPRIQYF
TRBD2 once TRBJ2-1 TRBV6-1 TGTGCCAGCAGTGAAGGGAATAGCGGGAGTACCCGAAATGAGCAGTTCTTC CASSEGNSGSTRNEQFF
NA NA TRBJ2-5 TRBV6-5 TGTGCCAGCAGTTACTCGGGGGGCCTCCAAGAGACCCAGTACTTC CASSYSGGLQETQYF
TRBD2 NA TRBJ2-3 TRBV7-2 TGTGCCAGCAGCTCAGGTCTAGCGGACGCCGCAGATACGCAGTATTTT CASSSGLADAADTQYF
NA NA TRBJ1-4 TRBV5-1 TGCGCCAGCAGAAAAACCCCAGGTATCGGTGAAAAACTGTTTTTT CASRKTPGIGEKLFF
NA NA TRBJ2-1 TRBV5-1 TGCGCCAGCAGCTTAGTCGGCAGGAAGGGAAAAGAGGACAATGAGCAGTTCTTC CASSLVGRKGKEDNEQFF
NA NA TRBJ2-1 TRBV28 TGTGCCAGCAGTTTGGGGTGGGTGCAGGGCGTTCACAATGAGCAGTTCTTC CASSLGWVQGVHNEQFF
TRBD2 NA TRBJ2-7 TRBV5-4 TGTGCCAGCAGCTCCCCGACGGCGGGAGGCGGGTACGAGCAGTACTTC CASSSPTAGGGYEQYF
NA NA TRBJ2-1 TRBV30 TGTGCCTGGAGGGAATCACTGGAAGCGCTGGGGGTCAATGAGCAGTTCTTC CAWRESLEALGVNEQFF
NA NA TRBJ1-2 TRBV27 TGTGCCAGCAGTGGTGGGGGCACGGTTAACTATGGCTACACCTTC CASSGGGTVNYGYTF
TRBD1 NA TRBJ2-2 TRBV12-5 TGTGCTAGTGGTTTGGCCGGGACAGGGTCTTCACCCGGGGAGCTGTTTTTT CASGLAGTGSSPGELFF
TRBD2 NA TRBJ2-5 TRBV5-1 TGCGCCAGCAGCTCCGGGGGGACTGAAGAGACCCAGTACTTC CASSSGGTEETQYF
TRBD1 NA TRBJ1-2 TRBV29-1 TGCAGCGTGGACAGGGAACTCTATGGCTACACCTTC CSVDRELYGYTF
NA NA TRBJ2-2 TRBV10-3 TGTGCCACGTCGAGGGATCTCACCGGGGAGCTGTTTTTT CATSRDLTGELFF
NA NA TRBJ2-1 TRBV11-2 TGTGCCACCGACCTCAGCCCGCCGCGCTACAATGAGCAGTTCTTC CATDLSPPRYNEQFF
NA NA TRBJ2-7 TRBV30 TGTGCCTGGAGTGTACGCCCAGGGAGCTCCTACGAGCAGTACTTC CAWSVRPGSSYEQYF
TRBD2 NA TRBJ2-7 TRBV5-6 TGTGCCAGCAGCGCCGTGACTAGCGCGATGACCGTCGGAGAGCAGTACTTC CASSAVTSAMTVGEQYF
NA NA TRBJ1-1 TRBV27 TGTGCCAGCAGTTTCTACGGACGAGTGAACACTGAAGCTTTCTTT CASSFYGRVNTEAFF
NA NA TRBJ1-3 TRBV10-3 TGTGCCATCAGTGACGCTTACTCTGGAAACACCATATATTTT CAISDAYSGNTIYF
TRBD1 NA TRBJ2-6 TRBV4-1 TGCGCCAGCAGCCGGAGCGGACAGGAATACTCTGGGGCCAACGTCCTGACTTTC CASSRSGQEYSGANVLTF
NA NA TRBJ2-1 TRBV2 TGTGCCAGCAGTGAAAGTGGCTCCCGCTCCTACAATGAGCAGTTCTTC CASSESGSRSYNEQFF
NA NA TRBJ1-5 TRBV15 TGTGCCACCAGCAGAGATACTCCCGTCTCCGGAGGGGATCAGCCCCAGCATTTT CATSRDTPVSGGDQPQHF
NA NA TRBJ2-5 TRBV5-6 TGTGCCAGCAGCTTCGGGACCCCGGAACGGTCCCAAGAGACCCAGTACTTC CASSFGTPERSQETQYF
TRBD1 NA TRBJ1-4 TRBV5-6 TGTGCCAGCAGTTCCGGGACAGGGGATGAAAAACTGTTTTTT CASSSGTGDEKLFF
NA NA TRBJ2-3 TRBV14 TGTGCCAGCAGCCAAGCCTTCCGGGGGCCCTCCCACACAGATACGCAGTATTTT CASSQAFRGPSHTDTQYF
NA NA TRBJ1-5 TRBV19 TGTGCCAGCACAACCACGGGGCGGGGGGACAATCAGCCCCAGCATTTT CASTTTGRGDNQPQHF
TRBD1 NA TRBJ1-2 TRBV19 TGTGCCAGTAACCTCGGGACAGGTCGTCGTGTTGGCTACACCTTC CASNLGTGRRVGYTF
TRBD2 NA TRBJ2-7 TRBV7-9 TGTGCCAGCAGCTTCGTAGGGGGACTAGCGCCACAGGTGTACGAGCAGTACTTC CASSFVGGLAPQVYEQYF
NA NA TRBJ1-5 TRBV7-2 TGTGCCAGCAGCTTAGCAACAGGGATGCAGCCCCAGCATTTT CASSLATGMQPQHF
NA NA TRBJ2-3 TRBV6-1 TGTGCCAGCAGCCCTCTGGGGGCGACAGATACGCAGTATTTT CASSPLGATDTQYF